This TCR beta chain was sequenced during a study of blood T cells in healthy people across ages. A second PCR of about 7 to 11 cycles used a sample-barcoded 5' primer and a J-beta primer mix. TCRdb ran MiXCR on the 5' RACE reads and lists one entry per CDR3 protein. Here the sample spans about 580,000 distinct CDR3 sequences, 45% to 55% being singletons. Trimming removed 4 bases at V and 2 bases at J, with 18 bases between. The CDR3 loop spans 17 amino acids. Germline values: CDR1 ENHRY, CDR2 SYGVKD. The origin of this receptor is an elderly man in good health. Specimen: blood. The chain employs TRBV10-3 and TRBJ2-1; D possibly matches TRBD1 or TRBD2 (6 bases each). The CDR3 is CAISVSRGGRTYNEQFF. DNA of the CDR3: TGTGCCATCAGTGTCTCGAGAGGGGGGCGTACCTACAATGAGCAGTTCTTC.